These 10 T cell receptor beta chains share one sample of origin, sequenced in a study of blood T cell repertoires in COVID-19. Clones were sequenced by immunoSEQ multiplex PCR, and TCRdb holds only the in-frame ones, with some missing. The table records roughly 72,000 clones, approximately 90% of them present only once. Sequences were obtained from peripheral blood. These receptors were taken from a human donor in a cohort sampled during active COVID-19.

CDR3 in amino acids: CATTGSLATNEKLFF. In DNA, the CDR3 is TGTGCCACCACGGGGTCTTTAGCAACTAATGAAAAACTGTTTTTT. The genes are TRBV6-5 and TRBJ1-4; D uncertain. The germline V gene has CDR1 MNHEY and CDR2 SVGAGI. CDR3 length: 15 residues. V was shortened by 10 bases and J by 0 bases, with 15 bases between the two germline ends.

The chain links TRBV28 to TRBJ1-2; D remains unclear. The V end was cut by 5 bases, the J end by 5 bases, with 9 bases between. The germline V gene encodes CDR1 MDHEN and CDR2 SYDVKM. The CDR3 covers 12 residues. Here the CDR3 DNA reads TGTGCCAGCAGTCCCCCCCAGTATGGCTACACCTTC. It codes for CASSPPQYGYTF.

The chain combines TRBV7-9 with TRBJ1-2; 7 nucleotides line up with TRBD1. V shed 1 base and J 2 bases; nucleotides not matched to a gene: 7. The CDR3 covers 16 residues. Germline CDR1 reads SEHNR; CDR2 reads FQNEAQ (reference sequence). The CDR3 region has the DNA TGTGCCAGCAGCTTAGAGGTGTCCAGGGGGAACTATGGCTACACCTTC. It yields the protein CASSLEVSRGNYGYTF.

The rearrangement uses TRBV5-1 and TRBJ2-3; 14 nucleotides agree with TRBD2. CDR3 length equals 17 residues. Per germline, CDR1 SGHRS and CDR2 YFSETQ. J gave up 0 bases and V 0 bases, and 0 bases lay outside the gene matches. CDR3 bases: TGCGCCAGCAGCTTGGGACTAGCGGGAGGGAGCACAGATACGCAGTATTTT. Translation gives CASSLGLAGGSTDTQYF.

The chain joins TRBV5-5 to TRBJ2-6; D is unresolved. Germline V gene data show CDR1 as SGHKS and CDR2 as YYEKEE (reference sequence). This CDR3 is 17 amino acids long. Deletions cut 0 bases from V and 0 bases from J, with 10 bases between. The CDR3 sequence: CASSLDPLDSGANVLTF. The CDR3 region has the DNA TGTGCCAGCAGCTTGGATCCACTCGACTCTGGGGCCAACGTCCTGACTTTC.

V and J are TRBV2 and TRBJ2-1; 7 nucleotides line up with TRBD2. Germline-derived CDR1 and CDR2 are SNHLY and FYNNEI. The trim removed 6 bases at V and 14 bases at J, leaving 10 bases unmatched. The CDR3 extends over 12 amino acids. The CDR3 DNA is TGTGCCAGCAGGCGGACGCAGGGAGGGGAGTTCTTC. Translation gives CASRRTQGGEFF.

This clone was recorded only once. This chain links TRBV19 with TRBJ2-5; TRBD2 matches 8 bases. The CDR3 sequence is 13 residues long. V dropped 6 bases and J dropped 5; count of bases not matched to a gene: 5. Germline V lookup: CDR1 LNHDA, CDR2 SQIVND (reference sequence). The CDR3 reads CASRSGGGETQYF. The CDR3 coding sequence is TGTGCCAGTAGGAGCGGGGGCGGGGAGACCCAGTACTTC.

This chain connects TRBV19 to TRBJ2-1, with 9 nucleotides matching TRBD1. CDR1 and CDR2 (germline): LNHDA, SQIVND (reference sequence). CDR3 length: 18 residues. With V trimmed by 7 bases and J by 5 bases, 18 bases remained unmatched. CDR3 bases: TGTGCCAGTACCTTAACCACAGCCGGGACAGGGCGTCACAATGAGCAGTTCTTC. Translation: CASTLTTAGTGRHNEQFF.

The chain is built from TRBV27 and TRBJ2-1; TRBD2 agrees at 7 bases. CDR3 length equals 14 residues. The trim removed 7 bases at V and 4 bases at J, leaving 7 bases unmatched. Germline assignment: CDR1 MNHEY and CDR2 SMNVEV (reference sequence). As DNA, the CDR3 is TGTGCCAGCAAGGGGCTAGCGGTATACAATGAGCAGTTCTTC. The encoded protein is CASKGLAVYNEQFF.

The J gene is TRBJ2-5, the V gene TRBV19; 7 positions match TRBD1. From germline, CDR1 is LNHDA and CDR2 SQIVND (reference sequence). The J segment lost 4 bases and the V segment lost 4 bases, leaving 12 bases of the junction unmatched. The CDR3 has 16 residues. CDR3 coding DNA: TGTGCCAGTAGTACCGGGGACAGCGCTTTTCTAGAGACCCAGTACTTC. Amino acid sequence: CASSTGDSAFLETQYF.